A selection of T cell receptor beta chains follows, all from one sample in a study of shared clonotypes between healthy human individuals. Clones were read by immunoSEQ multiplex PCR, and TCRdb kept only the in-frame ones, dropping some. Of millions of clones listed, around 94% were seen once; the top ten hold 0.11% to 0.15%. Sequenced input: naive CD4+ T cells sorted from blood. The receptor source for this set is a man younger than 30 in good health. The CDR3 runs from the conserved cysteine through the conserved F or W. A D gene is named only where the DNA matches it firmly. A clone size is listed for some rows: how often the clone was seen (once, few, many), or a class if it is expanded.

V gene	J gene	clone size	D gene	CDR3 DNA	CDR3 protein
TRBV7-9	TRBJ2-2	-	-	TGTGCCAGCAGCCTAATTAGTGGGGACACCGGGGAGCTGTTTTTT	CASSLISGDTGELFF
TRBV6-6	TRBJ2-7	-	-	TGTGCCAGCAGTTTCCGGGACACAAGGGAGCAGTACTTC	CASSFRDTREQYF
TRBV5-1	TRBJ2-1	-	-	TGCGCCAGCAGCTTGGTAGGCGGGATCTACAATGAGCAGTTCTTC	CASSLVGGIYNEQFF
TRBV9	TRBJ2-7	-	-	TGTGCCAGCAGCGTAGGGCCAGGGGATCACTACGAGCAGTACTTC	CASSVGPGDHYEQYF
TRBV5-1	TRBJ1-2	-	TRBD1	TGCGCCAGCAGCTTGATCTCAACCGGGACAGGGGTTGGCTACACCTTC	CASSLISTGTGVGYTF
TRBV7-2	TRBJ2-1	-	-	TGTGCCAGCAGCCCCGAGGGGAGAAGTTACAATGAGCAGTTCTTC	CASSPEGRSYNEQFF
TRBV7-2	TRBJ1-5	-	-	TGTGCCAGCAGCTACCGGGGGAATCAGCCCCAGCATTTT	CASSYRGNQPQHF
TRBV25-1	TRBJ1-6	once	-	TGTGCCAGCAGTAAAGGGACAAGCTCCTATAATTCACCCCTCCACTTT	CASSKGTSSYNSPLHF
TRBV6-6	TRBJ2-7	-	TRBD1	TGTGCCAGTGCCGGGGACAGGGGGTACGAGCAGTACTTC	CASAGDRGYEQYF
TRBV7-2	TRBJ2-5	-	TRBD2	TGTGCCAGCAGCTTAGCCCGTAGCGGGGGGATAGAGACCCAGTACTTC	CASSLARSGGIETQYF
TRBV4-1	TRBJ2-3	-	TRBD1	TGCGCCAGCAGCCTCGGACAGGGCGACACAGATACGCAGTATTTT	CASSLGQGDTDTQYF
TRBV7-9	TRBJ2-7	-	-	TGTGCCAGCAGCCCTGGAGCTCCCTACGAGCAGTACTTC	CASSPGAPYEQYF
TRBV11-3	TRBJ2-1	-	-	TGTGCCAGCAGGCCCACCGATTCCAATGAGCAGTTCTTC	CASRPTDSNEQFF
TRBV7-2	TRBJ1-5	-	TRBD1	TGTGCCAGCAGTGTCCGGACAGGGGATCAGCCCCAGCATTTT	CASSVRTGDQPQHF
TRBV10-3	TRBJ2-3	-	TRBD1	TGTGCCATCAGTGCAAACAGGGGATCTAGCACAGATACGCAGTATTTT	CAISANRGSSTDTQYF
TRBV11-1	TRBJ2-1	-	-	TGTGCCAGCAGGGGACCAGGGGACGCATGGGATGAGCAGTTCTTC	CASRGPGDAWDEQFF
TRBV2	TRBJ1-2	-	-	TGTGCCAGCAGTGTCGGGCGGGGCGCCGACTATGGCTACACCTTC	CASSVGRGADYGYTF
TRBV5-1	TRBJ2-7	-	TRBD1	TGCGCCAGCAGCTTGGAGGGACAGGGGAGCAACGAGCAGTACTTC	CASSLEGQGSNEQYF
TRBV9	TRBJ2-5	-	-	TGTGCCAGCAGCGTAGCAGGGGAACACCAAGAGACCCAGTACTTC	CASSVAGEHQETQYF
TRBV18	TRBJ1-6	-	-	TGTGCCAGCTCACCATTAAATTCACCCCTCCACTTT	CASSPLNSPLHF
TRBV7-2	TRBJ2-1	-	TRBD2	TGTGCCAGCAGCTTGGGGAGGGCCACAAATGAGCAGTTCTTC	CASSLGRATNEQFF
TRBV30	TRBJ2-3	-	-	TGTGCCTGCAACAGGTCACCCGGCACAGATACGCAGTATTTT	CACNRSPGTDTQYF
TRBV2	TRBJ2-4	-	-	TGTGCCAGCAGTGGGGACTTAAGAAACATTCAGTACTTC	CASSGDLRNIQYF
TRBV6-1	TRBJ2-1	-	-	TGTGCCAGCAGTGAAGCGCTTCGGGTGGCTAATGAGCAGTTCTTC	CASSEALRVANEQFF
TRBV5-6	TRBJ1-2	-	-	TGTGCCAGCAGCTTGGGAGTGGCGATCAACTATGGCTACACCTTC	CASSLGVAINYGYTF
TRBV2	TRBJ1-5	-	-	TGTGCCAGCAGTTTTTGGGGATCGGCAAATCAGCCCCAGCATTTT	CASSFWGSANQPQHF
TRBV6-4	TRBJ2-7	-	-	TGTGCCAGCAGGGACGAACACTCCTACGAGCAGTACTTC	CASRDEHSYEQYF